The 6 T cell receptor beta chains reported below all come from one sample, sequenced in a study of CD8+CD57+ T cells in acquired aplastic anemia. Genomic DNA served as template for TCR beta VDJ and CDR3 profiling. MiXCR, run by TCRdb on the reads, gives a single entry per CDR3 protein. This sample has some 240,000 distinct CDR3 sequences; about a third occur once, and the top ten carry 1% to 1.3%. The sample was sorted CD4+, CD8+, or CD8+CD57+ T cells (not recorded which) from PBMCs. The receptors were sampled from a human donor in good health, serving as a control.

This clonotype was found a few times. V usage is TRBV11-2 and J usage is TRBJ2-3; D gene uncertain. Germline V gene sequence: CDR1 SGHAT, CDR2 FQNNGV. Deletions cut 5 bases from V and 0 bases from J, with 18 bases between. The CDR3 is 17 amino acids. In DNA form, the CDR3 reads TGTGCCAGCAGCCCGCCATTCCACTACTCTAGCACAGATACGCAGTATTTT. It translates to CASSPPFHYSSTDTQYF.

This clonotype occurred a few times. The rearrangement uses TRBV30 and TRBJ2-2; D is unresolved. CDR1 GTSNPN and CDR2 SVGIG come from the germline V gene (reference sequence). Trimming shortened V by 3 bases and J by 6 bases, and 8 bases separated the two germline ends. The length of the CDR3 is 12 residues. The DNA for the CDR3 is TGTGCCTGGAGGTCGGTGGCCGGGGAGCTGTTTTTT. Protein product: CAWRSVAGELFF.

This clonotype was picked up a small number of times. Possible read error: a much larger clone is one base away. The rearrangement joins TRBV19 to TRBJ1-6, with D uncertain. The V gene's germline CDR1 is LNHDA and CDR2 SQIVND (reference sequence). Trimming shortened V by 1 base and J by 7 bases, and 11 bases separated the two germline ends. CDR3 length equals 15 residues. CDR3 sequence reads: CASSIGRVGNSPLHF. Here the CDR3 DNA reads TGTGCCAGTAGTATAGGAAGGGTGGGCAATTCACCCCTCCACTTT.

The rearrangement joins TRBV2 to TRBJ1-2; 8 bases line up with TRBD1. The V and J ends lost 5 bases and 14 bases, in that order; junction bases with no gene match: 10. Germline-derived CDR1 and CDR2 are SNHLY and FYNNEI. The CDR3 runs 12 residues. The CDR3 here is CASSLGTGSWTF. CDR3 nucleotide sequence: TGTGCCAGCAGTCTAGGGACAGGCAGTTGGACCTTC.

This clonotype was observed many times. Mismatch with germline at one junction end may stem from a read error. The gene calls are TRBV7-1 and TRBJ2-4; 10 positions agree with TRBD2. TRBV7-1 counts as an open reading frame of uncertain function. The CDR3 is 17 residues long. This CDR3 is CASSSVRGLAVVNIQYF. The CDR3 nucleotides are TGTGCCAGCAGTTCAGTGCGTGGACTAGCGGTTGTGAACATTCAGTACTTC.

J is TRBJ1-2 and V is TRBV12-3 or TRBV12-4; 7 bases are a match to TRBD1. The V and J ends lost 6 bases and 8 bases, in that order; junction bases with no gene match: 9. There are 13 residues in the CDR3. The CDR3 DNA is TGTGCCAGCAGCATTACAGGGGCTCGGGGCTACACCTTC. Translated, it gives CASSITGARGYTF.